This T cell receptor beta chain was captured by sequencing in a study of T-cell reconstitution after alpha-beta-depleted transplantation in children (dated by TCRdb to about 2016). Regarding the complete study: Using TCR repertoire profiling, the study followed T-cell immune reconstitution in a quantitative way in children after TCRalphabeta/CD19-depleted allogeneic hematopoietic cell transplantation.

This clonotype was seen a few times. Which antigen it targets is not known. Base qualities were left out, and no much larger clone turns up one base away. Trimming costs V 1 base and J 4 bases, and their ends lie 14 bases apart. Measured from the cysteine to the phenylalanine, the CDR3 is 16 residues long. CDR3 DNA only is kept here, 48 bases in frame from base 1. As encoded in the germline V gene, CDR1 is SGHVS while CDR2 is FQNEAQ. The library was obtained by PCR. TCRdb records Illumina HiSeq 2500 as the sequencer. To normalize quantification of the TCRbeta repertoire, the TCR libraries were built with molecular barcoding that relied on unique molecular identifiers. Clones were called with MiXCR by TCRdb after fastp trimmed the public reads at Q25, and only in-frame beta chains were retained. Every entry covers one CDR3 protein and lists the most common genes and DNA from its rows. Here the sample has some 300,000 distinct CDR3 sequences; over 9% occur a single time. The ten largest clones capture around 2.5% of the sample.

Sequencing was performed on PBMCs from the stem cell graft donor, taken from the stem cell graft. This TCR was sampled from a human donor who donated a stem cell graft to a child with acute lymphoblastic leukemia. The sequence joins TRBV7-8 to TRBJ2-1; a weak D assignment points to TRBD2 (7 bases agree). The DNA reads TGTGCCAGCAGCTTAGGCGTTAAGGGGGGGTACAATGAGCAGTTCTTC. It specifies CASSLGVKGGYNEQFF.